This TCR beta chain was documented in a study of cutaneous CD30+ T cell lymphoproliferative disorder and hepatitis E (dated by TCRdb to between 2018 and 2020). A remark on this clone: Its cognate antigen has yet to be identified. It has no much larger one-base neighbor in the sample; base qualities were not kept.

The protocol used for the library was the immunoSEQ multiplex PCR assay. Entries here come from immuneACCESS through TCRdb and include only in-frame sequences with V and J called. Some clones fail to appear in such tables; in the studies checked, an unresolved V gene covers under half of the shortfall, and the cause of the remainder is unknown. Recorded for this sample are about 1,100 clones; more than 70% of them occurred a single time. The leading ten clones occupy about 80% of the sample. The sample was skin tissue. The clonotype comes from a human donor with a cutaneous T cell lymphoproliferative disorder associated with hepatitis E virus.

The CDR3 protein: CASSPLAEQQFF. At the DNA level, the sequence is TGTGCCAGCAGTCCCTTGGCGGAGCAGCAGTTCTTC. The chain employs TRBV27 and TRBJ2-1; the D gene cannot be named for sure. The germline V gene (reference sequence) sets CDR1 to MNHEY and CDR2 to SMNVEV. Relative to germline, V is 5 bases shorter and J is 11 bases shorter, with 13 bases between their ends. There are 12 amino acids in the CDR3, from cysteine to phenylalanine inclusive. Only the CDR3 part of the read is kept: 36 bases, read in frame from the first base.